These 20 T cell receptor beta chains were all obtained from the same sample, sequenced in a study of regulatory and conventional T cells in RAG deficiency. Generated by immunoSEQ multiplex PCR, the TCRdb table keeps only in-frame clones and is missing some. The table includes roughly 12,000 clones, around 94% detected once. The sorted conventional CD4+ T cells were CD25-low and CD127-high, with genomic DNA sequenced. This sample also appeared in a second study, on regulatory T cells. That work adds: The PCR used 52 TRBV and 13 TRBJ primers.

The specimen sequenced was CD4+ effector T cells sorted from blood. The receptors were sampled from a human donor in good health.

This chain links TRBV5-4 with TRBJ1-4; TRBD1 matches at 7 bases. The CDR3 is 15 residues long. CDR1 SGHNT and CDR2 YYREEE come from the germline V gene (reference sequence). Trimming removed 4 bases from V and 3 bases from J; junction bases left unmatched: 6. CDR3 DNA sequence: TGTGCCAGCAGCAACCAACAGGGGTCTAATGAAAAACTGTTTTTT. Residues: CASSNQQGSNEKLFF. Filled out from reference TRBV5-4 and TRBJ1-4, the complete variable domain reads ETGVTQSPTHLIKTRGQQVTLRCSSQSGHNTVSWYQQALGQGPQFIFQYYREEENGRGNFPPRFSGLQFPNYSSELNVNALELDDSALYLCASSNQQGSNEKLFFGSGTQLSVL.

This clone was seen a single time. V gene TRBV19 combines with J gene TRBJ1-5; 7 nucleotides line up with TRBD1. The length of the CDR3 is 13 residues. Germline V lookup: CDR1 LNHDA, CDR2 SQIVND (reference sequence). V was clipped by 7 bases and J by 5 bases; unmatched bases: 5. The CDR3 DNA reads TGTGCCAGTACCGGGACAGTTTATCAGCCCCAGCATTTT. Its translation is CASTGTVYQPQHF.

V and J are TRBV7-3 and TRBJ2-1, with D unclear. The V end was cut by 1 base, the J end by 0 bases, with 7 bases between. Germline V gene data show CDR1 as SGHTA and CDR2 as FQGTGA. The CDR3 is 15 amino acids. The CDR3 loop reads CASSLMRSSYNEQFF. The CDR3, as DNA: TGTGCCAGCAGCTTAATGAGGAGCTCCTACAATGAGCAGTTCTTC.

This chain uses TRBV10-3 with TRBJ2-1; D uncertain. The ends were cut back, 11 bases at V and 3 bases at J, with 11 bases in the middle. The CDR3 totals 12 residues. Germline V gene data show CDR1 as ENHRY and CDR2 as SYGVKD. CDR3 sequence reads: CASALHYNEQFF. The CDR3 nucleotides read TGTGCCTCGGCCCTTCACTACAATGAGCAGTTCTTC.

The J gene is TRBJ1-1, the V gene TRBV4-1; D ambiguous. Germline V CDR1 and CDR2: MGHRA, YSYEKL. CDR3 size: 18 residues. The ends were cut back, 1 base at V and 2 bases at J, with 20 bases in the middle. CDR3 bases: TGCGCCAGCAGCCAAGTCCCGGACGGCCCTGCGCTTAACACTGAAGCTTTCTTT. Translating gives CASSQVPDGPALNTEAFF.

V gene TRBV7-3 combines with J gene TRBJ2-3, with TRBD1 identical over 9 bases. Losses at the gene ends were 2 bases for V and 1 base for J; bases not matched to a gene: 4. This CDR3 region has 16 residues. Looked up from germline, CDR1 is SGHTA and CDR2 is FQGTGA. This chain's CDR3 is CASSLSRDRGTDTQYF. CDR3 bases: TGTGCCAGCAGCTTATCTCGGGACAGGGGCACAGATACGCAGTATTTT.

The V gene is TRBV2, the J gene TRBJ2-1, with TRBD1 matching 10 bases. Germline values: CDR1 SNHLY, CDR2 FYNNEI. The CDR3 spans 14 residues. Losses at the gene ends were 6 bases for V and 6 bases for J; bases not matched to a gene: 5. CDR3 sequence reads: CASSRDRGTNEQFF. Here the CDR3 DNA reads TGTGCCAGCAGCCGGGACAGGGGCACCAATGAGCAGTTCTTC.

The chain is built from TRBV10-1 and TRBJ2-5; 10 nucleotides align to TRBD2. The CDR3 is 16 residues long. From germline, CDR1 is WNHNN and CDR2 SYGVQD (reference sequence). V shed 0 bases and J 4 bases; nucleotides not matched to a gene: 5. Here the CDR3 reads CASSESGTSASETQYF. The CDR3 coding sequence is TGCGCCAGCAGTGAGTCCGGGACTAGCGCCTCAGAGACCCAGTACTTC.

As to this clone: A read error may produce the germline difference seen at one junction end. The same CDR3 also results from other DNA sequences found in this sample. This chain connects TRBV5-1 to TRBJ1-1; D call uncertain. Per germline, CDR1 SGHRS and CDR2 YFSETQ. This CDR3 contains 13 residues. CDR3 sequence reads: CASSLGPNTEAFF. The CDR3 region has the DNA TGCGCCAGCAGCTTAGGACCGAACACTGAAGCCTTCTTT.

V gene TRBV6-5 combines with J gene TRBJ1-5; tentative D call: TRBD1 (6 bases). This CDR3 comprises 13 residues. Per germline, CDR1 MNHEY and CDR2 SVGAGI. Trimming pared 6 bases from V and 7 bases from J, leaving 13 bases between. The CDR3 spells CASSRQENQPQHF. As DNA, the CDR3 is TGTGCCAGCAGCCGACAGGAAAACCAGCCCCAGCATTTT.

This sequence joins TRBV28 and TRBJ2-7, with D maybe TRBD1 (6 bases). Germline lookup yields CDR1 MDHEN and CDR2 SYDVKM. V gave up 6 bases and J gave up 0 bases, with 15 bases separating them. CDR3 size: 15 residues. The chain's CDR3 is CASSVRGTSSYEQYF. Written as DNA, the CDR3 is TGTGCCAGCAGCGTAAGGGGGACGAGCTCCTACGAGCAGTACTTC.

The rearrangement uses TRBV6-1 and TRBJ1-2; D not certain. The CDR3 consists of 13 residues. V was pared by 4 bases and J by 4 bases, with 10 bases between. Germline V gene data show CDR1 as MNHNS and CDR2 as SASEGT. The CDR3 nucleotides read TGTGCCAGCAGTGTAAACAGTCCCTATGGCTACACCTTC. Its protein is CASSVNSPYGYTF.

J is TRBJ1-5 and V is TRBV6-6, with D hard to call. Germline CDR1 MNHNY, CDR2 SVGAGI (reference sequence). The ends were cut back, 6 bases at V and 0 bases at J, with 12 bases in the middle. The CDR3 length is 15 residues. CDR3 nucleotides: TGTGCCAGCAGGCTCAACCCATATAGCAATCAGCCCCAGCATTTT. This translates into CASRLNPYSNQPQHF.

This rearrangement joins TRBV19 to TRBJ1-5; possible D gene TRBD1, 6 bases. V dropped 6 bases and J dropped 2 bases, with 17 bases sitting between them. Germline-derived CDR1 and CDR2 are LNHDA and SQIVND (reference sequence). There are 16 residues in the CDR3. This CDR3 reads CASSPEGQGRNQPQHF. CDR3 coding DNA: TGTGCCAGTAGCCCCGAGGGGCAGGGGCGCAATCAGCCCCAGCATTTT.

The gene calls are TRBV9 and TRBJ2-1, with D unclear. Germline assignment: CDR1 SGDLS and CDR2 YYNGEE. There are 16 residues in the CDR3. Trimming cost V 4 bases and J 8 bases, with 22 bases left between them. CDR3 coding DNA: TGTGCCAGCAGCCTTGGGATAGAAGATGGGATACATGAGCAGTTCTTC. Translating gives CASSLGIEDGIHEQFF.

The chain is built from TRBV27 and TRBJ2-3, with a possible D match to TRBD1 (5 bases). The germline V gene has CDR1 MNHEY and CDR2 SMNVEV (reference sequence). The CDR3 sequence is 16 residues long. The V end was cut by 6 bases, the J end by 4 bases, with 20 bases between. The CDR3 bases are TGTGCCAGCAGGGAGACAGTACCATCTTTCTCAGATACGCAGTATTTT. This codes for CASRETVPSFSDTQYF.

The sample holds one count of this clone. V is TRBV27 and J is TRBJ2-7, with no clear D. The V end lost 5 bases, the J end lost 4 bases, and 15 bases lay between the germline ends. The CDR3 totals 14 residues. CDR1 is MNHEY and CDR2 is SMNVEV in the germline V gene (reference sequence). Written as DNA, the CDR3 is TGTGCCAGCAGTCCGAATGACGCTTCTTACGAGCAGTACTTC. This gives the protein CASSPNDASYEQYF.

The chain is built from TRBV19 and TRBJ2-7; 12 bases align to TRBD2. CDR3 length: 14 amino acids. Losses at the gene ends were 3 bases for V and 4 bases for J; bases not matched to a gene: 1. Germline CDR1 LNHDA, CDR2 SQIVND (reference sequence). In DNA, the CDR3 is TGTGCCAGTAGTATCGGGACTAGCGGGTACGAGCAGTACTTC. Protein: CASSIGTSGYEQYF.

The chain uses TRBV29-1 and TRBJ2-1; D is perhaps TRBD2 (5 bases). V gave up 0 bases and J gave up 8 bases, with 20 bases separating them. CDR1 is SQVTM and CDR2 is ANQGSEA in the germline V gene. The CDR3 has 16 residues. CDR3 loop: CSVEDPKTTSGDEQFF. DNA for the CDR3: TGCAGCGTTGAAGATCCCAAGACAACGTCCGGGGATGAGCAGTTCTTC.

V gene TRBV7-9 combines with J gene TRBJ1-5, with D unclear. The CDR3 contains 13 residues. The V end was cut by 5 bases, the J end by 0 bases, with 5 bases between. Per the germline V gene, CDR1 is SEHNR and CDR2 is FQNEAQ (reference sequence). CDR3 DNA sequence: TGTGCCAGCAGCCGATCTAGCAATCAGCCCCAGCATTTT. It specifies CASSRSSNQPQHF.